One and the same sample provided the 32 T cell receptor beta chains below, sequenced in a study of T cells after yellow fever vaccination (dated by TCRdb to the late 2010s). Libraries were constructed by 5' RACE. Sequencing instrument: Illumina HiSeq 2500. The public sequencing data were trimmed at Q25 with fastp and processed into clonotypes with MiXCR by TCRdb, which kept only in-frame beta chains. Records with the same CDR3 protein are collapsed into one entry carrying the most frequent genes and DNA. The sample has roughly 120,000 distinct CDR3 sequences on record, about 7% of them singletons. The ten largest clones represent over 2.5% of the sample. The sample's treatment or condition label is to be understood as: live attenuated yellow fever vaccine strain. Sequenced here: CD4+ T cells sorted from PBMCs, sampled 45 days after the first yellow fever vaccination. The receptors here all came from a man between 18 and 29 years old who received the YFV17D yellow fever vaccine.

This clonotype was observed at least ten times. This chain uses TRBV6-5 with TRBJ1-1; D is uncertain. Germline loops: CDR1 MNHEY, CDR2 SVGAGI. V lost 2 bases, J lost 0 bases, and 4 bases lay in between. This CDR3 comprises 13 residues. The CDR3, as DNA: TGTGCCAGCAGTTACAGAATGAACACTGAAGCTTTCTTT. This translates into CASSYRMNTEAFF.

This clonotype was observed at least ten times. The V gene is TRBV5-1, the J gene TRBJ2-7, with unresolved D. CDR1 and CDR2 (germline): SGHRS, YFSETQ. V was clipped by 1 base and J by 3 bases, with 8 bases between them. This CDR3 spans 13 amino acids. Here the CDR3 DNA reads TGCGCCAGCAGCTTGAATGCTAACTACGAGCAGTACGTC. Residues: CASSLNANYEQYV.

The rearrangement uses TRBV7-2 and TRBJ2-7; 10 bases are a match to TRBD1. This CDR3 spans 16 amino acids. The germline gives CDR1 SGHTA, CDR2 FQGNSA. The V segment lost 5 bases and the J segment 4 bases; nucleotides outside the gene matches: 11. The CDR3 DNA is TGTGCCAGCAGCCCACCCTGGGGGACAGGGGTTTACGAGCAGTACTTC. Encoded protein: CASSPPWGTGVYEQYF.

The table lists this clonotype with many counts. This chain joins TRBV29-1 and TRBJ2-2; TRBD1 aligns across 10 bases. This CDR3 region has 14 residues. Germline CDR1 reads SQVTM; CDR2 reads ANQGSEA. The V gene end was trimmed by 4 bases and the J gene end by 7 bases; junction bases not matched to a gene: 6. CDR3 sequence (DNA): TGCAGCGTTGGGGACAGGGGTTCAGGCGGGGAGCTGTTTTTT. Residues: CSVGDRGSGGELFF.

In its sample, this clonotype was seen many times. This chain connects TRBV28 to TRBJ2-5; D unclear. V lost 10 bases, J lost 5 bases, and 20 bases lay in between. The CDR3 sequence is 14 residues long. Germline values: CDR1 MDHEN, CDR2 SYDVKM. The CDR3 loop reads CATISGLTIETQYF. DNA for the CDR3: TGTGCCACCATTTCCGGGTTGACAATCGAGACCCAGTACTTC.

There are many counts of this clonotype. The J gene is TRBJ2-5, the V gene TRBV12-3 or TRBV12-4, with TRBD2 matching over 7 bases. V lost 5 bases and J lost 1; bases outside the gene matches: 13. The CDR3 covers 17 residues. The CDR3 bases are TGTGCCAGCAGTGGAGTAGCGGGCCGGGTTGGCCAAGAGACCCAGTACTTC. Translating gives CASSGVAGRVGQETQYF.

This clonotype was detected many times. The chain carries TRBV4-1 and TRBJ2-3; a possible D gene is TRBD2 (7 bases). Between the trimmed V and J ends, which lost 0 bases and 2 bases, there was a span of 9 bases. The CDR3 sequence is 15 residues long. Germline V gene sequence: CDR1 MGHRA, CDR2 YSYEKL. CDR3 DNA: TGCGCCAGCAGCCAAGATGCGGGGGCCACAGATACGCAGTATTTT. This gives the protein CASSQDAGATDTQYF.

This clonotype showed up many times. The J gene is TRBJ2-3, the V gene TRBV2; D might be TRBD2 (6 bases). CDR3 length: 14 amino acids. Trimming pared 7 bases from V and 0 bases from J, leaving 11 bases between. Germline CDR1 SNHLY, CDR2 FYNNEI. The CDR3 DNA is TGTGCCAGCAAGGGGACTGCTAGCACAGATACGCAGTATTTT. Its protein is CASKGTASTDTQYF.

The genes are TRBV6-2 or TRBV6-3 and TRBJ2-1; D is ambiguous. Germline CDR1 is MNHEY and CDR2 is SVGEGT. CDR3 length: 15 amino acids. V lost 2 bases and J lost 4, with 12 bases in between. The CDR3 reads CASSYRDKVYNEQFF. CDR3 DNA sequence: TGTGCCAGCAGTTACCGAGACAAGGTGTACAATGAGCAGTTCTTC.

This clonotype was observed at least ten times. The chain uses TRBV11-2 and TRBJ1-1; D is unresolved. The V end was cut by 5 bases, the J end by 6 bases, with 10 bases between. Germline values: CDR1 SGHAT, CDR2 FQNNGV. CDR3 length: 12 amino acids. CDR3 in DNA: TGTGCCAGCAGCCCTTTCGCCCCTGAAGCTTTCTTT. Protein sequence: CASSPFAPEAFF. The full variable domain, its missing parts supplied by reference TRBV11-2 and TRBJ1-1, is EAGVAQSPRYKIIEKRQSVAFWCNPISGHATLYWYQQILGQGPKLLIQFQNNGVVDDSQLPKDRFSAERLKGVDSTLKIQPAKLEDSAVYLCASSPFAPEAFFGQGTRLTVV.

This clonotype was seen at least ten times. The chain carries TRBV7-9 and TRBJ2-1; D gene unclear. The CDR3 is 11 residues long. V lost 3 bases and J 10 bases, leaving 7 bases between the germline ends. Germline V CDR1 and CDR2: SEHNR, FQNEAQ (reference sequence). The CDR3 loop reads CASSFAQEQFF. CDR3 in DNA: TGTGCCAGCAGCTTTGCCCAGGAGCAGTTCTTC.

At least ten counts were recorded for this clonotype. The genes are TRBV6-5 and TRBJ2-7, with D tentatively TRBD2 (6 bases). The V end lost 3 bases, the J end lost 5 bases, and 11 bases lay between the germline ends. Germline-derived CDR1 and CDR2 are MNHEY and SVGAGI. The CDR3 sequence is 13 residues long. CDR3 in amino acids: CASSYAGIDEQYF. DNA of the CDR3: TGTGCCAGCAGTTATGCGGGAATCGACGAGCAGTACTTC.

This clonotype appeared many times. CDR3 sequence: CATSDFRDNSGNTIYF. CDR3 nucleotide sequence: TGTGCCACCAGTGATTTCCGGGACAACTCTGGAAACACCATATATTTT. This rearrangement joins TRBV24-1 to TRBJ1-3; a weak D match, TRBD1 (6 bases). V lost 1 base and J lost 0, with 9 bases in between. Germline CDR1 reads KGHDR; CDR2 reads SFDVKD. This CDR3 is built from 16 residues.

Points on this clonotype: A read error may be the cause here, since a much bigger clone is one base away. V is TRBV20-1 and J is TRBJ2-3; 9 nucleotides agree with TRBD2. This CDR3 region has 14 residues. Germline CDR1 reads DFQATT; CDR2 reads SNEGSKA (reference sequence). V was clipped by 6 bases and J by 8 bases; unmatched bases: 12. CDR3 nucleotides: TGCAGTGCCCAAAGGCGGGGGGGGATAGCTACGCAGTATTTT. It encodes CSAQRRGGIATQYF.

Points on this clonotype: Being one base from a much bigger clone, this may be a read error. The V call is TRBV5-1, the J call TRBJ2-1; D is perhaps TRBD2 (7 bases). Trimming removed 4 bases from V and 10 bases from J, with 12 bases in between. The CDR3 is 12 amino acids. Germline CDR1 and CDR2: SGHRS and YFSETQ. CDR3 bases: TGCGCCAGCAGCGAGGGGGGGAAAGAGCAGTTCTTC. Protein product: CASSEGGKEQFF.

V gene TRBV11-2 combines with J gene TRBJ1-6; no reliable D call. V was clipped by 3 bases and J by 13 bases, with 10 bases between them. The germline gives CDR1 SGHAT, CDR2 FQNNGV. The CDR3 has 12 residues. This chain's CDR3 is CASSFGSSPLHF. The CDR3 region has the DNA TGTGCCAGCAGCTTCGGTTCGTCCCCCCTCCACTTT.

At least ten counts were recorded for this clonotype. DNA of the CDR3: TGCGCCAGCAGCATGGGGGGAATCACCGGGGAGCTGTTTTTT. Translated, it gives CASSMGGITGELFF. The genes are TRBV5-1 and TRBJ2-2; tentatively, D is TRBD2 (6 bases). Germline CDR1 is SGHRS and CDR2 is YFSETQ. The ends were cut back, 4 bases at V and 4 bases at J, with 11 bases in the middle. The CDR3 loop spans 14 amino acids.

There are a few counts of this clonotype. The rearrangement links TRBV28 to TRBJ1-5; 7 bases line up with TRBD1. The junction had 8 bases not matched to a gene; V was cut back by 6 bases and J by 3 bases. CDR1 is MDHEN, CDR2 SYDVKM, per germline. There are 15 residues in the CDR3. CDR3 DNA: TGTGCCAGCAGATCCACAGGGGTTTCCAATCAGCCCCAGCATTTT. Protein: CASRSTGVSNQPQHF.

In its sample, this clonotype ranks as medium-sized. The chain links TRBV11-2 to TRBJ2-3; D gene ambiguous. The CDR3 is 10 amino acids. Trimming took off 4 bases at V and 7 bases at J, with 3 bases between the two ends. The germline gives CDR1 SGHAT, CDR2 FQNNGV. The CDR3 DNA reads TGTGCCAGCAGCTCCTATACGCAGTATTTT. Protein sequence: CASSSYTQYF.

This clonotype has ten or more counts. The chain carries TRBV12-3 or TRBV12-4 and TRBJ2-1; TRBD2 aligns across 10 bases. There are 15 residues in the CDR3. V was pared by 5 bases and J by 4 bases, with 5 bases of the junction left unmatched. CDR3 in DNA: TGTGCCAGCAGTGCATCTAGCGGGGGATACAATGAGCAGTTCTTC. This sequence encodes CASSASSGGYNEQFF.

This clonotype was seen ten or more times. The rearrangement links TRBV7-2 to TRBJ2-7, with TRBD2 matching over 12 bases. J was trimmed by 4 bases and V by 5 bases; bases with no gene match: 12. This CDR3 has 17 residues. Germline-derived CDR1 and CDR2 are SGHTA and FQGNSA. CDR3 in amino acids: CASSAKTTSGGTYEQYF. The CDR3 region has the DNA TGTGCCAGCAGCGCGAAGACTACTAGCGGGGGGACTTACGAGCAGTACTTC.

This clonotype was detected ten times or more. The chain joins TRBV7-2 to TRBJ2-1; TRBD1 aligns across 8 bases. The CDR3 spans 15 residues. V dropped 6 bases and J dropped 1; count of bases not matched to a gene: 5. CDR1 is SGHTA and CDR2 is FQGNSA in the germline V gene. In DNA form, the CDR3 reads TGTGCCAGCAGTCGAACAGGGGGTTCCTACAATGAGCAGTTCTTC. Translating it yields CASSRTGGSYNEQFF. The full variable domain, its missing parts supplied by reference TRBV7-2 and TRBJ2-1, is GAGVSQSPSNKVTEKGKDVELRCDPISGHTALYWYRQSLGQGLEFLIYFQGNSAPDKSGLPSDRFSAERTGGSVSTLTIQRTQQEDSAVYLCASSRTGGSYNEQFFGPGTRLTVL.

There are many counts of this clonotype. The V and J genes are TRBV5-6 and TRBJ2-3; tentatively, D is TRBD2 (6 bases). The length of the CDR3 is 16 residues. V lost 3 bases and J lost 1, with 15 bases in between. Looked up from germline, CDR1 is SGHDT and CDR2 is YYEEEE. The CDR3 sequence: CASSWVMGGGTDTQYF. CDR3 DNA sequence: TGTGCCAGCAGCTGGGTCATGGGCGGGGGCACAGATACGCAGTATTTT.

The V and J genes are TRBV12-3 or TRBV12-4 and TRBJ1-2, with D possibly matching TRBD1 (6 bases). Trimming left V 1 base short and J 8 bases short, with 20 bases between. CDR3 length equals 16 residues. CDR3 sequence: CASSLGANRAARGYTF. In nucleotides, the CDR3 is TGTGCCAGCAGTTTAGGCGCGAACAGGGCGGCGAGGGGCTACACCTTC.

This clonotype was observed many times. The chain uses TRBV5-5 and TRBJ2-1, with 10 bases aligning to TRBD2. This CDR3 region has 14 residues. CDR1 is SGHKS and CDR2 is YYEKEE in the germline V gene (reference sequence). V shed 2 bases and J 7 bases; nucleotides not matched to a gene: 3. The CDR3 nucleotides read TGTGCCAGCAGCTTCGCTAGCGGGGGAAATGAGCAGTTCTTC. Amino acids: CASSFASGGNEQFF. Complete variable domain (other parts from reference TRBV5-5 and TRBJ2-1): DAGVTQSPTHLIKTRGQQVTLRCSPISGHKSVSWYQQVLGQGPQFIFQYYEKEERGRGNFPDRFSARQFPNYSSELNVNALLLGDSALYLCASSFASGGNEQFFGPGTRLTVL.

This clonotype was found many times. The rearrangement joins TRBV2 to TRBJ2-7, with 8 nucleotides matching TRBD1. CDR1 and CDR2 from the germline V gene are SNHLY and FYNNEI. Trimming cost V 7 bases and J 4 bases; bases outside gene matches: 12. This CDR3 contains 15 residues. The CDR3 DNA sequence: TGTGCCAGCAATCCGACAGGGGTATATCCATACGAGCAGTACGTC. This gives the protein CASNPTGVYPYEQYV.

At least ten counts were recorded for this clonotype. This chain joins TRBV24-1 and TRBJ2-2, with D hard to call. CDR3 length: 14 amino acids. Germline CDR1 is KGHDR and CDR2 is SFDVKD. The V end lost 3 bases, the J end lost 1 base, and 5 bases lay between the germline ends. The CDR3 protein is CATSDHLNTGELFF. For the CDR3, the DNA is TGTGCCACCAGTGATCACCTGAACACCGGGGAGCTGTTTTTT.

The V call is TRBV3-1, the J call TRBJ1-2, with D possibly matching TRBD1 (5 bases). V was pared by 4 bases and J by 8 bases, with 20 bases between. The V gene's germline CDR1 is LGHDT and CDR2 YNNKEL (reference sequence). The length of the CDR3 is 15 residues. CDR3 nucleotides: TGTGCCAGCAGCCTTACGACACAGGTCCCTCGGGGCTACACCTTC. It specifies CASSLTTQVPRGYTF.

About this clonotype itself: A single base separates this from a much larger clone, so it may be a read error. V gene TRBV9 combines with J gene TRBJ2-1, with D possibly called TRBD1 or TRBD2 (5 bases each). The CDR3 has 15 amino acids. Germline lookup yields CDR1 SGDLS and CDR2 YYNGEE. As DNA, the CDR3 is TGTGACAGCAGCGTAGTGGGGGACTCCTACAATGAGCAGTTCTTC. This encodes CDSSVVGDSYNEQFF.

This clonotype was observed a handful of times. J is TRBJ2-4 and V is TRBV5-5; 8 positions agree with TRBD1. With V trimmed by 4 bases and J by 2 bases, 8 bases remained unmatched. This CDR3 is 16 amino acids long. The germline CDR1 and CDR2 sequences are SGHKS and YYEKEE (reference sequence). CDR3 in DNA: TGTGCCAGCAGCGGCGGACAGGGTACTTCCAAAAACATTCAGTACTTC. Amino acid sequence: CASSGGQGTSKNIQYF.

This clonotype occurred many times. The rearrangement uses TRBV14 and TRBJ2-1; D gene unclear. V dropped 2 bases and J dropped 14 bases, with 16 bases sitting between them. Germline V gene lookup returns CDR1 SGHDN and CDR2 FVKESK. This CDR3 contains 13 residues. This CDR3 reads CASSQWPHNFEFF. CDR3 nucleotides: TGTGCCAGCAGCCAATGGCCGCATAATTTCGAGTTCTTC.

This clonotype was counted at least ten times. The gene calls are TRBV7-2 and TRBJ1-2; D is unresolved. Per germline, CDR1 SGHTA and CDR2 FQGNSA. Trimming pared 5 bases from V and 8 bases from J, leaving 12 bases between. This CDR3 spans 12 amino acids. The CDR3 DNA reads TGTGCCAGCAGCCAAGGGTACGAAGGCTACACCTTC. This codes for CASSQGYEGYTF.